One sample yielded the 5 T cell receptor beta chains listed below, sequenced in a study of T cell clonality in common variable immunodeficiency. The data were produced by immunoSEQ multiplex PCR, yet TCRdb's version contains in-frame clones alone and is incomplete. This repertoire lists about 81,000 clones without singletons; approximately 0.8% sits in the top ten. The specimen was peripheral blood mononuclear cells. All receptors derive from a person aged 18 to 75 in good health.

This clone was counted at least ten times. The read terminates 3 residues before the CDR3 end, so the remaining end is supplied by the germline J gene. The rearrangement uses TRBV7-3 and TRBJ2-1; perhaps TRBD2 as D (5 bases). The germline V and J ends were trimmed by 2 bases and 2 bases, with 13 bases remaining between them. Germline V lookup: CDR1 SGHTA, CDR2 FQGTGA. The CDR3 is made up of 16 amino acids. The sequenced part of the CDR3 DNA is TGTGCCAGCAGCTTAGAGGGCAGAAACACCTACAATGAG. It translates to CASSLEGRNTYNE. The full CDR3 is CASSLEGRNTYNEQFF.

There are many counts of this clone. The CDR3 sequence: CASSRGQGVDEQYF. The CDR3 bases that were read are TGCGCCAGCAGCCGTGGACAGGGGGTCGACGAG. The chain employs TRBV5-1 and TRBJ2-7; 10 bases map to TRBD1. The read is 3 residues too short to cover the CDR3 end, so that end is filled in from the germline J gene. This CDR3 comprises 14 residues. The J segment lost 5 bases and the V segment lost 4 bases, leaving 6 bases of the junction unmatched. Germline V gene data show CDR1 as SGHRS and CDR2 as YFSETQ.

The table lists this clone with many counts. The CDR3 end falls 3 residues outside the read, so it is completed with the germline J gene. The genes are TRBV19 and TRBJ2-2; TRBD1 aligns across 9 bases. The CDR3 runs 14 residues. The ends lost 10 bases at V and 4 bases at J; junction bases unmatched: 7. Germline V gives CDR1 LNHDA, CDR2 SQIVND (reference sequence). The CDR3 region is CATYRGPSTGELFF. The sequenced part of the CDR3 DNA is TGTGCCACGTACAGGGGGCCCAGCACCGGGGAG. The full variable domain, with the rest looked up from reference TRBV19 and TRBJ2-2, is DGGITQSPKYLFRKEGQNVTLSCEQNLNHDAMYWYRQDPGQGLRLIYYSQIVNDFQKGDIAEGYSVSREKKESFPLTVTSAQKNPTAFYLCATYRGPSTGELFFGEGSRLTVL.

This clone was recorded many times. The CDR3 end is not reached by the read, which stops 3 residues before it; the germline J gene fills it in. The chain recombines TRBV6-2 or TRBV6-3 with TRBJ2-1; 8 nucleotides agree with TRBD1. With 5 bases clipped from V and 7 bases from J, the junction kept 10 bases outside the gene matches. The CDR3 is made up of 15 amino acids. CDR1 and CDR2 (germline): MNHEY, SVGEGT. The CDR3 region is CASSRSGGVKNEQFF. The CDR3 DNA, read in part, is TGTGCCAGCAGTCGATCAGGGGGCGTTAAAAATGAG.

Comments on this clone: The germline gene is not matched at one end of the junction; a read error may be the cause. The read terminates 3 residues before the CDR3 end, so the remaining end is supplied by the germline J gene. This sequence joins TRBV7-9 and TRBJ2-7; TRBD2 matches 8 bases. Germline CDR1 is SEHNR and CDR2 is FQNEAQ (reference sequence). The CDR3 totals 15 residues. Partial CDR3 DNA: TGTTCCAGCAGCCCTTCTTTAGCGGGACCCTACGAG. Its translation is CSSSPSLAGPYE. The full CDR3 sequence reads CSSSPSLAGPYEQYF.